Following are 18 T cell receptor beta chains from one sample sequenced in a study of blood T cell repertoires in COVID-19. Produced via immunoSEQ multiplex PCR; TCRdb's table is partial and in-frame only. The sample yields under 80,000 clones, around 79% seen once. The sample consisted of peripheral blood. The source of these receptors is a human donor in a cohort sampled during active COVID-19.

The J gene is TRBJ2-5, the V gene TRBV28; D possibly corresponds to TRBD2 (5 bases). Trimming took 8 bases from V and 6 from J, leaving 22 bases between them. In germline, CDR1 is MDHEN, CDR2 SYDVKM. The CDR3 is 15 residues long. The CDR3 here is CASGLYPGPRKTQYF. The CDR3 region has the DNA TGTGCCAGCGGACTCTACCCCGGCCCCCGGAAGACCCAGTACTTC.

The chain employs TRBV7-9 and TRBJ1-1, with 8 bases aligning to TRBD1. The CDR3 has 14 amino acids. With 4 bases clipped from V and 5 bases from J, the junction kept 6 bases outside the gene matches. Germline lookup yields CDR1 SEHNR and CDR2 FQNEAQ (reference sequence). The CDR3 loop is CASSSPGGLTEAFF. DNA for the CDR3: TGTGCCAGCAGCTCTCCAGGGGGCTTGACTGAAGCTTTCTTT. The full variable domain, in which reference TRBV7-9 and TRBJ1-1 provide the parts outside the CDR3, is DTGVSQNPRHKITKRGQNVTFRCDPISEHNRLYWYRQTLGQGPEFLTYFQNEAQLEKSRLLSDRFSAERPKGSFSTLEIQRTEQGDSAMYLCASSSPGGLTEAFFGQGTRLTVV.

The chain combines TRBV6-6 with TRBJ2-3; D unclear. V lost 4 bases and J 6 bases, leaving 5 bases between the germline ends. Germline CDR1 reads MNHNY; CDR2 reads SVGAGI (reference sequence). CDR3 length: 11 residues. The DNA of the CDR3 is TGTGCCAGCAGTTCTCCCGATACGCAGTATTTT. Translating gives CASSSPDTQYF.

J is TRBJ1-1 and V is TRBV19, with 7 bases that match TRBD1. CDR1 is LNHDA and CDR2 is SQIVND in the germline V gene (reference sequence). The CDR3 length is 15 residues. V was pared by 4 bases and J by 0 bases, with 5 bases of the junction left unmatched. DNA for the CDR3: TGTGCCAGTAGTAATACGGGACAGCTGAACACTGAAGCTTTCTTT. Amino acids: CASSNTGQLNTEAFF. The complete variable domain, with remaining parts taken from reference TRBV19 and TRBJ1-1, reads DGGITQSPKYLFRKEGQNVTLSCEQNLNHDAMYWYRQDPGQGLRLIYYSQIVNDFQKGDIAEGYSVSREKKESFPLTVTSAQKNPTAFYLCASSNTGQLNTEAFFGQGTRLTVV.

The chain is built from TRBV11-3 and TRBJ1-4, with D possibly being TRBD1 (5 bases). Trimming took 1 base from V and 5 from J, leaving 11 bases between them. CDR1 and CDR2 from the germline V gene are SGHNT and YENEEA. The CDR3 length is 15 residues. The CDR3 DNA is TGTGCCAGCAGCTTAGTAAGGGGTCCCAATGAAAAACTGTTTTTT. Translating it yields CASSLVRGPNEKLFF.

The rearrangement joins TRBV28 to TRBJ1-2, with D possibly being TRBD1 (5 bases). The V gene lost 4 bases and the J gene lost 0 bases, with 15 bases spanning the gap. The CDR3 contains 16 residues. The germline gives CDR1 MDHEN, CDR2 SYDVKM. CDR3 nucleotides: TGTGCCAGCAGTTCCCATTCAGGGTTTCCTAACTATGGCTACACCTTC. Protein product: CASSSHSGFPNYGYTF.

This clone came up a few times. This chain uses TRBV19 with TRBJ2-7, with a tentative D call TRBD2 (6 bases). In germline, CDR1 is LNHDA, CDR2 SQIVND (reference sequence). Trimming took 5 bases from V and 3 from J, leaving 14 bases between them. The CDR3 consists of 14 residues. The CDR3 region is CASSLGTGYYEQYF. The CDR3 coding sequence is TGTGCCAGTAGTCTTGGGACTGGATACTACGAGCAGTACTTC. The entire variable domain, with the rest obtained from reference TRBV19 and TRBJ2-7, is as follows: DGGITQSPKYLFRKEGQNVTLSCEQNLNHDAMYWYRQDPGQGLRLIYYSQIVNDFQKGDIAEGYSVSREKKESFPLTVTSAQKNPTAFYLCASSLGTGYYEQYFGPGTRLTVT.

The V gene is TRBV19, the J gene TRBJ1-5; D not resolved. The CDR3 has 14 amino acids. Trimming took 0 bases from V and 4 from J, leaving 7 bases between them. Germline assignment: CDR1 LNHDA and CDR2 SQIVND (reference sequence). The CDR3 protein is CASSIDYGNQPQHF. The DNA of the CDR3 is TGTGCCAGTAGTATAGATTACGGGAATCAGCCCCAGCATTTT.

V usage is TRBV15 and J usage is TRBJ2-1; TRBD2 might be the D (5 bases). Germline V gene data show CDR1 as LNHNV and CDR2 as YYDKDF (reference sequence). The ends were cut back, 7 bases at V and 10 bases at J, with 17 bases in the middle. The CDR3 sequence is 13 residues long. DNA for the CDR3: TGTGCCACCACCCTGGGCTGGGGAGTAGAGCAGTTCTTC. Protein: CATTLGWGVEQFF.

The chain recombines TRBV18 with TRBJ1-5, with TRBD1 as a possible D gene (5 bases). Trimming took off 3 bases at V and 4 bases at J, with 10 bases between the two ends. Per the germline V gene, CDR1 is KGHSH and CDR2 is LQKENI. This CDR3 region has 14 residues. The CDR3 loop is CASSPDNGNQPQHF. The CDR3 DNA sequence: TGTGCCAGCTCACCGGACAACGGGAATCAGCCCCAGCATTTT.

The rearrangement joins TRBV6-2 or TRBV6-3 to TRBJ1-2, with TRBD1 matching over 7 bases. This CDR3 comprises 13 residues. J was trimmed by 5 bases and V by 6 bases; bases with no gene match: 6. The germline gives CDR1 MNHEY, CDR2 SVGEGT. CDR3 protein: CASSKGQIYGYTF. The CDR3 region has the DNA TGTGCCAGCAGCAAGGGACAGATTTATGGCTACACCTTC.

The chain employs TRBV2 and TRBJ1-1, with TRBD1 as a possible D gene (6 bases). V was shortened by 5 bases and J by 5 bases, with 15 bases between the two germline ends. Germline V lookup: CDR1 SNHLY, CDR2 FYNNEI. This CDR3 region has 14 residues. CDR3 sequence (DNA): TGTGCCAGCAGTCAACAGGGAAGACGGACTGAAGCTTTCTTT. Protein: CASSQQGRRTEAFF.

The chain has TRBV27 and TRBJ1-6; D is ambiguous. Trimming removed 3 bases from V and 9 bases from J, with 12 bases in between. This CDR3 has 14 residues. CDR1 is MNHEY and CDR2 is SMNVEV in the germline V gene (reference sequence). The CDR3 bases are TGTGCCAGCAGTTTTTTCGGAGTGGGTTCACCCCTCCACTTT. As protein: CASSFFGVGSPLHF.

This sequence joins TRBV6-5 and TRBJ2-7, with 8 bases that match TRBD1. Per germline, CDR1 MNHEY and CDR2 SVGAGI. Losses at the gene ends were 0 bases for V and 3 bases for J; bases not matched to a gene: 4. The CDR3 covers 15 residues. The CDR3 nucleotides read TGTGCCAGCAGTTACTCGAACAGGGGGAACTACGAGCAGTACTTC. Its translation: CASSYSNRGNYEQYF.

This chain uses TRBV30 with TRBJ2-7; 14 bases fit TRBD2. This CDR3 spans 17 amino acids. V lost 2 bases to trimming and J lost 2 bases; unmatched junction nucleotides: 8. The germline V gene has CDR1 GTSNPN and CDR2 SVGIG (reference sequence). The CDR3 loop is CAWSPRTSGRPAYEQYF. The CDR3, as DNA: TGTGCCTGGAGTCCCCGGACTAGCGGGAGGCCAGCCTACGAGCAGTACTTC.

CDR3 nucleotides: TGTGCCAGCAGGGCATACAGGGATAACATTCAGTACTTC. Translating it yields CASRAYRDNIQYF. The V and J genes are TRBV2 and TRBJ2-4, with D maybe TRBD1 (6 bases). CDR3 size: 13 residues. The V gene lost 6 bases and the J gene lost 7 bases, with 13 bases spanning the gap. Germline-derived CDR1 and CDR2 are SNHLY and FYNNEI.

CDR3 loop: CASSDRENSPLHF. In DNA, the CDR3 is TGTGCCAGCAGCGACAGGGAAAATTCACCCCTCCACTTT. The chain uses TRBV6-2 or TRBV6-3 and TRBJ1-6; TRBD1 matches 7 bases. V shed 6 bases and J 7 bases; nucleotides not matched to a gene: 3. The CDR3 totals 13 residues. Germline V gives CDR1 MNHEY, CDR2 SVGEGT.

The CDR3, as DNA: TGTGCCAGCACCAAACGGGGAGTGACTGAAGCTTTCTTT. Encoded protein: CASTKRGVTEAFF. The rearrangement links TRBV25-1 to TRBJ1-1; no firm D call. The germline gives CDR1 MGHDK, CDR2 SYGVNS. The CDR3 consists of 13 residues. Deletions cut 7 bases from V and 5 bases from J, with 14 bases between.